The 21 T cell receptor beta chains given below trace back to one sample, sequenced in a study of regulatory T cells in long-lasting Graves disease. Time point meaning: persistent/refractory GD, antithyroid drugs over 5 years with positive TRAb. The TCR library was made from RNA extracted from PBMCs. Assembly of TCR beta libraries relied on iRepertoire HTBI primers together with Arm-PCR of CDR3 regions. In TCRdb, the multiplex PCR reads were re-called with MiXCR into one record per CDR3 protein. The sample lists a few hundred thousand distinct CDR3 sequences, around 20% seen once, with about 26% in the top ten. The input for sequencing was peripheral blood mononuclear cells (PBMCs), taken when the disease was refractory, from a patient treated with antithyroid drugs. These receptors were collected from a female donor with Graves disease.

This clonotype has at least ten counts. The CDR3 nucleotides are TGTGCCAGCAGTCATAGCGGGAGGAATGAGCAGTTCTTC. Its translation is CASSHSGRNEQFF. V usage is TRBV2 and J usage is TRBJ2-1; 10 bases fit TRBD2. This CDR3 has 13 residues. The V segment lost 5 bases and the J segment 7 bases; nucleotides outside the gene matches: 2. Germline V gene data show CDR1 as SNHLY and CDR2 as FYNNEI. Drawing the rest from reference TRBV2 and TRBJ2-1, the complete variable domain is EPEVTQTPSHQVTQMGQEVILRCVPISNHLYFYWYRQILGQKVEFLVSFYNNEISEKSEIFDDQFSVERPDGSNFTLKIRSTKLEDSAMYFCASSHSGRNEQFFGPGTRLTVL.

The gene calls are TRBV10-3 and TRBJ1-6; D not resolved. The CDR3 has 14 amino acids. V dropped 0 bases and J dropped 7 bases, with 7 bases sitting between them. CDR1 ENHRY and CDR2 SYGVKD come from the germline V gene. The CDR3 DNA reads as TGTGCCATCAGTGAGTCAAGGGTGAATTCACCCCTCCACTTT. Its protein is CAISESRVNSPLHF.

The chain links TRBV2 to TRBJ2-5; 7 bases are shared with TRBD2. This CDR3 is 14 amino acids long. CDR1 and CDR2 (germline): SNHLY, FYNNEI. Losses at the gene ends were 6 bases for V and 0 bases for J; bases not matched to a gene: 4. CDR3 sequence: CASRLAEYQETQYF. The CDR3 DNA is TGTGCCAGCAGGCTAGCGGAGTACCAAGAGACCCAGTACTTC.

This chain uses TRBV28 with TRBJ1-1; tentative D call: TRBD1 (6 bases). CDR3 length equals 15 residues. CDR1 is MDHEN and CDR2 is SYDVKM in the germline V gene. Trimming cost V 5 bases and J 3 bases, with 16 bases left between them. The CDR3 loop is CASSEQGEVHTEAFF. In DNA form, the CDR3 reads TGTGCCAGCAGTGAACAGGGCGAAGTCCACACTGAAGCTTTCTTT. The full variable domain, with the rest looked up from reference TRBV28 and TRBJ1-1, is DVKVTQSSRYLVKRTGEKVFLECVQDMDHENMFWYRQDPGLGLRLIYFSYDVKMKEKGDIPEGYSVSREKKERFSLILESASTNQTSMYLCASSEQGEVHTEAFFGQGTRLTVV.

The CDR3 DNA is TGTGCCAGCAGTGCCTGGCTAGCGGGAGTAAGCAATGAGCAGTTCTTC. This gives the protein CASSAWLAGVSNEQFF. The genes are TRBV7-2 and TRBJ2-1; 10 nucleotides align to TRBD2. This CDR3 region has 16 residues. Trimming took 6 bases from V and 6 from J; bases not matched to a gene: 11. The germline CDR1 and CDR2 sequences are SGHTA and FQGNSA.

Concerning this clonotype itself: The junction departs from germline at one end; a sequencing error may be responsible. The V and J genes are TRBV15 and TRBJ2-4, with a possible D match to TRBD2 (5 bases). Looked up from germline, CDR1 is LNHNV and CDR2 is YYDKDF (reference sequence). The CDR3 is made up of 13 amino acids. The CDR3 protein is CAISSRRSHIQYF. CDR3 DNA: TGTGCCATCAGCAGCCGGAGGTCTCACATTCAGTACTTC.

The CDR3 DNA reads TGCGCCAGCAGCCCTAGTGCGGGAGCCTACGAGCAGTACTTC. Translated, it gives CASSPSAGAYEQYF. The chain couples TRBV5-1 to TRBJ2-7, with 7 bases aligning to TRBD2. The V gene's germline CDR1 is SGHRS and CDR2 YFSETQ. The V gene end was trimmed by 4 bases and the J gene end by 2 bases; junction bases not matched to a gene: 6. This CDR3 region has 14 residues.

As DNA, the CDR3 is TGTGCCAGCAGCTCCCCGCGGGGGGGTGACTTGAACACTGAAGCTTTCTTT. As protein: CASSSPRGGDLNTEAFF. V and J are TRBV11-2 and TRBJ1-1, with TRBD1 as a possible D gene (5 bases). V was clipped by 4 bases and J by 0 bases, with 18 bases between them. The CDR3 covers 17 residues. Per germline, CDR1 SGHAT and CDR2 FQNNGV.

This clonotype was observed many times. The genes are TRBV28 and TRBJ2-7; D could derive from TRBD1 or TRBD2 (5 bases each). Germline CDR1 is MDHEN and CDR2 is SYDVKM. Trimming cost V 6 bases and J 3 bases, with 15 bases left between them. This CDR3 is built from 14 residues. The DNA of the CDR3 is TGTGCCAGCAGAAGTTCCCGGGACGGCTACGAGCAGTACTTC. It codes for CASRSSRDGYEQYF.

This clonotype has ten or more counts. The J gene is TRBJ1-6, the V gene TRBV20-1, with unresolved D. Trimming cost V 4 bases and J 5 bases, with 9 bases left between them. CDR1 is DFQATT, CDR2 SNEGSKA, per germline (reference sequence). This CDR3 is built from 13 residues. CDR3 sequence (DNA): TGCAGTGCTACCTCCCCTGATAATTCACCCCTCCACTTT. It encodes CSATSPDNSPLHF.

This clonotype was seen a few times. This sequence may be a read error, since a much larger clone differs from it by one base. V and J are TRBV2 and TRBJ2-5; 7 bases align to TRBD1. The CDR3 is made up of 15 amino acids. CDR1 and CDR2 from the germline V gene are SNHLY and FYNNEI. CDR3 in DNA: TGTGCCAGCAGTGTCACGACAGGGTATCAAGGGACCCAGTACTTC. It codes for CASSVTTGYQGTQYF.

This clonotype was observed at least ten times. This chain uses TRBV2 with TRBJ1-4, with TRBD1 matching 9 bases. This CDR3 contains 15 residues. The germline gives CDR1 SNHLY, CDR2 FYNNEI. The ends lost 3 bases at V and 5 bases at J; junction bases unmatched: 4. The CDR3 reads CASSDRGTGNEKLFF. DNA for the CDR3: TGTGCCAGCAGTGATCGAGGGACAGGGAATGAAAAACTGTTTTTT.

The V gene is TRBV20-1, the J gene TRBJ2-1, with D possibly being TRBD2 (6 bases). Trimming cost V 1 base and J 1 base, with 26 bases left between them. This CDR3 contains 20 residues. Germline-derived CDR1 and CDR2 are DFQATT and SNEGSKA (reference sequence). CDR3 region: CSARGDRDSTNLGSYNEQFF. The DNA for the CDR3 is TGCAGTGCTAGAGGCGACCGGGACTCGACCAATTTGGGGTCCTACAATGAGCAGTTCTTC.

This clonotype was picked up a small number of times. The J gene is TRBJ2-7, the V gene TRBV7-9; 9 nucleotides align to TRBD2. In germline, CDR1 is SEHNR, CDR2 FQNEAQ (reference sequence). V lost 2 bases to trimming and J lost 5 bases; unmatched junction nucleotides: 4. CDR3 size: 14 residues. This CDR3 reads CASSLTPSGNEQYF. DNA of the CDR3: TGTGCCAGCAGCTTAACACCTAGCGGGAACGAGCAGTACTTC. Based on the CDR3 plus reference TRBV7-9 and TRBJ2-7, the full variable domain is DTGVSQNPRHKITKRGQNVTFRCDPISEHNRLYWYRQTLGQGPEFLTYFQNEAQLEKSRLLSDRFSAERPKGSFSTLEIQRTEQGDSAMYLCASSLTPSGNEQYFGPGTRLTVT.

In this sample, this clonotype turned up a few times. The chain uses TRBV5-1 and TRBJ2-2; D not certain. This CDR3 region has 12 residues. Germline V gene data show CDR1 as SGHRS and CDR2 as YFSETQ. Trimming left V 0 bases short and J 8 bases short, with 5 bases between. The DNA of the CDR3 is TGCGCCAGCAGCTTGGATGGGGGGGAGCTGTTTTTT. This encodes CASSLDGGELFF.

This clonotype turned up a few times. This chain joins TRBV5-5 and TRBJ1-1; possibly TRBD1 for D (6 bases). This CDR3 region has 14 residues. Germline V gives CDR1 SGHKS, CDR2 YYEKEE (reference sequence). Deletions cut 0 bases from V and 5 bases from J, with 11 bases between. The DNA for the CDR3 is TGTGCCAGCAGCTTGGCGGGGGCTTGGACTGAAGCTTTCTTT. Translating it yields CASSLAGAWTEAFF.

In this sample, this clonotype turned up a few times. This chain uses TRBV7-6 with TRBJ1-4, with D hard to call. CDR1 and CDR2 (germline): SGHVS, FNYEAQ. This CDR3 is 15 amino acids long. V lost 5 bases to trimming and J lost 5 bases, with 15 bases between them. DNA for the CDR3: TGTGCCAGCAGCGTGGCCCTAGGCAGAAATGAAAAACTGTTTTTT. This translates into CASSVALGRNEKLFF.

J is TRBJ1-3 and V is TRBV10-3; D is unclear. V was trimmed by 0 bases and J by 2 bases, leaving 8 bases between them. The CDR3 loop spans 15 amino acids. CDR1 and CDR2 (germline): ENHRY, SYGVKD. CDR3 sequence (DNA): TGTGCCATCAGTGAGTCGATTAAAACTGGAAACACCATATATTTT. Residues: CAISESIKTGNTIYF.

This clonotype was seen a handful of times. The CDR3 region is CASTDGLSYNEQFF. CDR3 sequence (DNA): TGTGCCAGCACGGACGGCCTCTCCTACAATGAGCAGTTCTTC. The rearrangement uses TRBV6-1 and TRBJ2-1; the D is unclear. Trimming removed 7 bases from V and 0 bases from J, with 10 bases in between. Germline loops: CDR1 MNHNS, CDR2 SASEGT. This CDR3 region has 14 residues.

The chain carries TRBV7-2 and TRBJ1-6; D is unclear. Germline V gives CDR1 SGHTA, CDR2 FQGNSA. The ends were cut back, 2 bases at V and 13 bases at J, with 12 bases in the middle. The CDR3 contains 13 residues. In nucleotides, the CDR3 is TGTGCCAGCAGCTTAAGGGCGCAAACCCCCCTCCACTTT. Translated, it gives CASSLRAQTPLHF. Full variable domain (remainder filled in from reference TRBV7-2 and TRBJ1-6): GAGVSQSPSNKVTEKGKDVELRCDPISGHTALYWYRQSLGQGLEFLIYFQGNSAPDKSGLPSDRFSAERTGGSVSTLTIQRTQQEDSAVYLCASSLRAQTPLHFGNGTRLTVT.

V gene TRBV9 combines with J gene TRBJ1-5, with D possibly being TRBD1 (6 bases). Germline-derived CDR1 and CDR2 are SGDLS and YYNGEE. The ends were cut back, 3 bases at V and 5 bases at J, with 9 bases in the middle. CDR3 length: 13 residues. The CDR3 is CASSARGHQPQHF. The CDR3 nucleotides read TGTGCCAGCAGCGCCAGGGGTCATCAGCCCCAGCATTTT.